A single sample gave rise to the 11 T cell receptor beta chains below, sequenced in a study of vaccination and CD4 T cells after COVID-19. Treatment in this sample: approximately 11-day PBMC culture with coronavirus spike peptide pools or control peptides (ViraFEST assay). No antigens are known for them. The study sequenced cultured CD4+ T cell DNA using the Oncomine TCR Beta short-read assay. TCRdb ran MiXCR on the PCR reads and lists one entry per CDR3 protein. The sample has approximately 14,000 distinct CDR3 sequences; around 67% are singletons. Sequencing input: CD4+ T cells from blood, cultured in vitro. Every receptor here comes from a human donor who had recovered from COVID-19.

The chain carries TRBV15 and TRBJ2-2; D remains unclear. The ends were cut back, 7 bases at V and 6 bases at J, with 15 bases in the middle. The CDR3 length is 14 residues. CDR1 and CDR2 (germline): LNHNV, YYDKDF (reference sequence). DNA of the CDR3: TGTGCCACCAAGGGCTTTCGTTATGCCGGGGAGCTGTTTTTT. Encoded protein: CATKGFRYAGELFF.

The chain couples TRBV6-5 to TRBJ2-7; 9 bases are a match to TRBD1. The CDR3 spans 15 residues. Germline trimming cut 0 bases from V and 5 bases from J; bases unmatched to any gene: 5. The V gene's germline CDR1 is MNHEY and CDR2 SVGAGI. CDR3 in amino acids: CASSYSGQGPHEQYF. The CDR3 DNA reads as TGTGCCAGCAGTTACTCTGGACAGGGGCCCCACGAGCAGTACTTC.

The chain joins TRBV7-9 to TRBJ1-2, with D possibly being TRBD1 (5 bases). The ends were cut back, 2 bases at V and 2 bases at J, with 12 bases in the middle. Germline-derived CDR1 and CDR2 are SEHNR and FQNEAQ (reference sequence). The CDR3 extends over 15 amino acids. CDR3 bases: TGTGCCAGCAGCTTACGGCTGGGGCTGAACTATGGCTACACCTTC. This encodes CASSLRLGLNYGYTF.

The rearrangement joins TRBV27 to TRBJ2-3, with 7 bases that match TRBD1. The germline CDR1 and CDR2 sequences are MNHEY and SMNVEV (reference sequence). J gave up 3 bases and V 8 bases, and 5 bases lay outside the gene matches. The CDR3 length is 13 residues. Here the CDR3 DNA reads TGTGCCAGCCGGACAGGTAGTACAGATACGCAGTATTTT. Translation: CASRTGSTDTQYF.

The CDR3 here is CASSLRAGTMNTEAFF. In DNA, the CDR3 is TGTGCCAGCAGCTTAAGGGCAGGCACAATGAACACTGAAGCTTTCTTT. The genes are TRBV7-6 and TRBJ1-1; D gene ambiguous. Looked up from germline, CDR1 is SGHVS and CDR2 is FNYEAQ. V shed 2 bases and J shed 0 bases, with 13 bases lying between them. The CDR3 is made up of 16 amino acids.

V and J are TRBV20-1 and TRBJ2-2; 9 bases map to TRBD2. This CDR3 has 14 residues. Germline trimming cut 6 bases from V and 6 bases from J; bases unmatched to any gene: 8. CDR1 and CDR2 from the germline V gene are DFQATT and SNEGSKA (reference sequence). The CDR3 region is CSAPGGTSSGELFF. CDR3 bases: TGCAGTGCCCCGGGGGGGACTAGCTCCGGGGAGCTGTTTTTT.

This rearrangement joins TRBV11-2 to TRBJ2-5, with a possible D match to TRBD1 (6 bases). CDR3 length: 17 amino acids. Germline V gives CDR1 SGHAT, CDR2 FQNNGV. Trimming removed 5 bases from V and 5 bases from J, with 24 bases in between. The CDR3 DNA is TGTGCCAGCAGCCCCCAATGGAACAGGGTATCCCAGGAGACCCAGTACTTC. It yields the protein CASSPQWNRVSQETQYF.

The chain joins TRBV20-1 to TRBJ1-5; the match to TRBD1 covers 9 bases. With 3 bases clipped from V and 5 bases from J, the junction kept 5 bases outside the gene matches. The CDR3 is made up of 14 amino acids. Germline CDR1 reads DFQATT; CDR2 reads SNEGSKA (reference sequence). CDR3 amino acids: CSASYRGRDQPQHF. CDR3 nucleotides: TGCAGTGCTAGTTACAGGGGGCGGGATCAGCCCCAGCATTTT.

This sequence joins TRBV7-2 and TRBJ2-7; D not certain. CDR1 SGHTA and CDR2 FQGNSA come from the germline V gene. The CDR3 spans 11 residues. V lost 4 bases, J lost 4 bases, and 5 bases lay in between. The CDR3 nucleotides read TGTGCCAGCAGCTATATTTACGAGCAGTACTTC. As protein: CASSYIYEQYF.

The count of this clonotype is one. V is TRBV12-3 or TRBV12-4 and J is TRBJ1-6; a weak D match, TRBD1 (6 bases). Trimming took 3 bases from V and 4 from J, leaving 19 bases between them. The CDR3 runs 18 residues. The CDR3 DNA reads TGTGCCAGCAGTTTCAAGGGGGGAGGTACGGGATATAATTCACCCCTCCACTTT. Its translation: CASSFKGGGTGYNSPLHF.

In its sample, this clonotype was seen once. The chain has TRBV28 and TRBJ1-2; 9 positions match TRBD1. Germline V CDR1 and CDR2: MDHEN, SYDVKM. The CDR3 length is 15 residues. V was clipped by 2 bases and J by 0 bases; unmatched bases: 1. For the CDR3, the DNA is TGTGCCAGCAGTTTAGGGGACAGGGCTAACTATGGCTACACCTTC. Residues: CASSLGDRANYGYTF.